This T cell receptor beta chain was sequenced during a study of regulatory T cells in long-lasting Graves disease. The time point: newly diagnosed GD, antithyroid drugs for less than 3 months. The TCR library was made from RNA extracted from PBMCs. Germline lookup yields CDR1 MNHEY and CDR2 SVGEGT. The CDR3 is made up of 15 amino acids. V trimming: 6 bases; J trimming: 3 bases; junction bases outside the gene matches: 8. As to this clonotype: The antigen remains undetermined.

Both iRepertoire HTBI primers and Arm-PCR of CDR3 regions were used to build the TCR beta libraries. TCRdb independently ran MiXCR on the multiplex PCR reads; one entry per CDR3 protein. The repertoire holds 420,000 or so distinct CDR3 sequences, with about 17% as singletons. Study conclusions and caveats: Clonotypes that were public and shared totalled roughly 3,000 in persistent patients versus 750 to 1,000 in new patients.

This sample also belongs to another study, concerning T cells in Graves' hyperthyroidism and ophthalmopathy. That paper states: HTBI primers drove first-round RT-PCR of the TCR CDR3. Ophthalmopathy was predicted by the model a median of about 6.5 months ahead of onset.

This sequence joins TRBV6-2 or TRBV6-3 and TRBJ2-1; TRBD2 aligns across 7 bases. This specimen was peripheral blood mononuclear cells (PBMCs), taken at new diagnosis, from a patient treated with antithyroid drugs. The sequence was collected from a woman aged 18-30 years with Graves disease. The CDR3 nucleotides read TGTGCCAGCAGCCCTCCCGGACTAGGCTACAATGAGCAGTTCTTC. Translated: CASSPPGLGYNEQFF.